The 27 T cell receptor beta chains in this list originate from one sample, sequenced in a study of blood T cell repertoires in COVID-19. Measured with immunoSEQ multiplex PCR; TCRdb has only the in-frame clones, and not every one. Of about 260,000 clones in the sample, about 85% were seen once. Source material: peripheral blood. The receptors were gathered from a woman in her forties or fifties who had recovered from COVID-19.

The V gene is TRBV25-1, the J gene TRBJ2-5, with 8 bases that match TRBD2. CDR1 and CDR2 (germline): MGHDK, SYGVNS. This CDR3 is built from 15 residues. V lost 3 bases to trimming and J lost 0 bases; unmatched junction nucleotides: 3. The CDR3 DNA reads TGTGCCAGCAGTGATAGCGGGACTTACCAAGAGACCCAGTACTTC. Amino acids: CASSDSGTYQETQYF.

The chain uses TRBV19 and TRBJ2-3; 9 bases are a match to TRBD2. This CDR3 is built from 17 residues. V shed 4 bases, J shed 3 bases, and the junction held 11 bases outside the gene matches. CDR1 and CDR2 from the germline V gene are LNHDA and SQIVND (reference sequence). The CDR3 is CASSTPRIAGETDTQYF. The DNA of the CDR3 is TGTGCCAGTAGTACCCCGCGGATAGCGGGGGAGACAGATACGCAGTATTTT.

The sample holds a few counts of this clone. CDR3 loop: CASSRGTVLSEAFF. CDR3 bases: TGTGCCAGCAGTAGGGGGACAGTACTTAGTGAAGCTTTCTTT. The rearrangement links TRBV5-6 to TRBJ1-1; 7 bases map to TRBD1. The germline V gene encodes CDR1 SGHDT and CDR2 YYEEEE. This CDR3 has 14 amino acids. Trimming took 5 bases from V and 7 from J; bases not matched to a gene: 11.

V gene TRBV30 combines with J gene TRBJ1-1, with D hard to call. The CDR3 is made up of 11 amino acids. V was shortened by 3 bases and J by 10 bases, with 12 bases between the two germline ends. Germline-derived CDR1 and CDR2 are GTSNPN and SVGIG (reference sequence). CDR3 amino acids: CAWRLLGRAFF. In nucleotides, the CDR3 is TGTGCCTGGAGGCTCTTAGGGAGAGCTTTCTTT.

The genes are TRBV7-8 and TRBJ1-1; 9 positions match TRBD1. The ends lost 3 bases at V and 8 bases at J; junction bases unmatched: 4. This CDR3 has 13 amino acids. Germline CDR1 and CDR2: SGHVS and FQNEAQ. The CDR3 region is CASSFRDRGEAFF. Written as DNA, the CDR3 is TGTGCCAGCAGCTTTCGCGACAGGGGGGAAGCTTTCTTT.

The V and J genes are TRBV7-2 and TRBJ1-2, with 9 bases aligning to TRBD1. CDR3 length equals 15 residues. V dropped 1 base and J dropped 5; count of bases not matched to a gene: 5. Germline V CDR1 and CDR2: SGHTA, FQGNSA. The CDR3 loop is CASSLEGTGPYGYTF. The CDR3 DNA sequence: TGTGCCAGCAGCTTAGAGGGGACAGGGCCTTATGGCTACACCTTC.

This clone was seen more than once but under ten times. The J gene is TRBJ1-2, the V gene TRBV2; 8 bases are shared with TRBD1. The CDR3 consists of 15 residues. The ends lost 3 bases at V and 4 bases at J; junction bases unmatched: 7. Germline V gene data show CDR1 as SNHLY and CDR2 as FYNNEI. Here the CDR3 DNA reads TGTGCCAGCAGTGACGACAGGGGAGGGATCTATGGCTACACCTTC. It is translated as CASSDDRGGIYGYTF. Full variable domain (remainder filled in from reference TRBV2 and TRBJ1-2): EPEVTQTPSHQVTQMGQEVILRCVPISNHLYFYWYRQILGQKVEFLVSFYNNEISEKSEIFDDQFSVERPDGSNFTLKIRSTKLEDSAMYFCASSDDRGGIYGYTFGSGTRLTVV.

The rearrangement joins TRBV30 to TRBJ2-1; 14 positions agree with TRBD2. Germline assignment: CDR1 GTSNPN and CDR2 SVGIG (reference sequence). The junction had 11 bases not matched to a gene; V was cut back by 0 bases and J by 4 bases. The length of the CDR3 is 19 residues. CDR3: CAWSVRWTSGGSLYNEQFF. The CDR3 DNA follows: TGTGCCTGGAGTGTAAGGTGGACTAGCGGGGGGTCCCTTTACAATGAGCAGTTCTTC.

The sample holds one count of this clone. V usage is TRBV3-1 (or the pseudogene TRBV3-2) and J usage is TRBJ1-3; D is uncertain. CDR3 length: 20 residues. V dropped 0 bases and J dropped 0 bases, with 21 bases sitting between them. Germline V lookup: CDR1 LGHDT, CDR2 YNNKEL (reference sequence). CDR3 nucleotide sequence: TGTGCCAGCAGCCAAGATTACGGGGTTTGGATGGCCTACTCTGGAAACACCATATATTTT. As protein: CASSQDYGVWMAYSGNTIYF.

J is TRBJ2-5 and V is TRBV6-5; unclear D gene. The V end lost 4 bases, the J end lost 1 base, and 10 bases lay between the germline ends. The germline gives CDR1 MNHEY, CDR2 SVGAGI. The CDR3 runs to 14 residues. The CDR3 protein is CASSSTSLQETQYF. The CDR3 coding sequence is TGTGCCAGCAGTTCTACTTCGCTCCAAGAGACCCAGTACTTC.

The V gene is TRBV28, the J gene TRBJ2-4; perhaps TRBD1 as D (6 bases). Germline values: CDR1 MDHEN, CDR2 SYDVKM. This CDR3 has 13 residues. The V end lost 5 bases, the J end lost 12 bases, and 17 bases lay between the germline ends. The CDR3 spells CASSGDQGRPQYF. CDR3 DNA: TGTGCCAGCAGTGGGGATCAGGGGCGTCCTCAGTACTTC.

The chain's CDR3 is CASSIWGLTNSPLHF. In nucleotides, the CDR3 is TGTGCCAGTAGTATATGGGGGCTGACGAATTCACCCCTCCACTTT. The gene calls are TRBV19 and TRBJ1-6, with D maybe TRBD1 (6 bases). The germline V gene has CDR1 LNHDA and CDR2 SQIVND (reference sequence). Trimming pared 2 bases from V and 7 bases from J, leaving 12 bases between. This CDR3 has 15 amino acids.

V and J are TRBV7-9 and TRBJ2-3; 7 nucleotides line up with TRBD1. Trimming at V came to 8 bases and at J to 2 bases, leaving 7 bases not matched to a gene. The germline V gene encodes CDR1 SEHNR and CDR2 FQNEAQ (reference sequence). The CDR3 runs to 14 residues. The CDR3 nucleotides read TGTGCCAGCTTAAGACAGGGATACACAGATACGCAGTATTTT. It codes for CASLRQGYTDTQYF.

V and J are TRBV7-2 and TRBJ2-3; TRBD2 is a possible D gene (6 bases). The CDR3 spans 14 residues. Trimming shortened V by 4 bases and J by 4 bases, and 12 bases separated the two germline ends. Looked up from germline, CDR1 is SGHTA and CDR2 is FQGNSA. CDR3 sequence (DNA): TGTGCCAGCAGCTCACTGGGGGGAGCAGATACGCAGTATTTT. Translation: CASSSLGGADTQYF. The full variable domain, rest sourced from reference TRBV7-2 and TRBJ2-3, is GAGVSQSPSNKVTEKGKDVELRCDPISGHTALYWYRQSLGQGLEFLIYFQGNSAPDKSGLPSDRFSAERTGGSVSTLTIQRTQQEDSAVYLCASSSLGGADTQYFGPGTRLTVL.

V usage is TRBV29-1 and J usage is TRBJ2-7; perhaps TRBD1 as D (6 bases). V gave up 4 bases and J gave up 4 bases, with 14 bases separating them. Germline lookup yields CDR1 SQVTM and CDR2 ANQGSEA. This CDR3 has 13 residues. CDR3 region: CSVAPGHLYEQYF. In nucleotides, the CDR3 is TGCAGCGTTGCCCCGGGACACCTATACGAGCAGTACTTC.

In regard to this clone: The sample contains more than one DNA sequence encoding this CDR3. The J gene is TRBJ1-1, the V gene TRBV3-1 (or the pseudogene TRBV3-2); D not certain. V was shortened by 2 bases and J by 0 bases, with 7 bases between the two germline ends. The CDR3 spans 14 residues. The germline V gene has CDR1 LGHDT and CDR2 YNNKEL (reference sequence). The CDR3 nucleotides read TGTGCCAGCAGCCAACCGCGGGTGAACACTGAAGCTTTCTTT. Protein: CASSQPRVNTEAFF.

The chain couples TRBV6-1 to TRBJ1-2; 9 bases align to TRBD1. The V and J ends lost 7 bases and 6 bases, in that order; junction bases with no gene match: 3. This CDR3 spans 12 amino acids. Germline CDR1 and CDR2: MNHNS and SASEGT. The DNA for the CDR3 is TGTGCCAGCACCCGGACAGGGGATGGCTACACCTTC. This sequence encodes CASTRTGDGYTF.

This rearrangement joins TRBV2 to TRBJ2-7, with TRBD2 matching over 8 bases. There are 13 residues in the CDR3. The ends lost 8 bases at V and 9 bases at J; junction bases unmatched: 12. In germline, CDR1 is SNHLY, CDR2 FYNNEI. The CDR3 coding sequence is TGTGCCAGCGCCACGGGGGGGGTCTCAGGGCAGTACTTC. This sequence encodes CASATGGVSGQYF. The complete variable domain, with remaining parts taken from reference TRBV2 and TRBJ2-7, reads EPEVTQTPSHQVTQMGQEVILRCVPISNHLYFYWYRQILGQKVEFLVSFYNNEISEKSEIFDDQFSVERPDGSNFTLKIRSTKLEDSAMYFCASATGGVSGQYFGPGTRLTVT.

The gene calls are TRBV27 and TRBJ1-2, with D uncertain. V lost 0 bases to trimming and J lost 8 bases, with 16 bases between them. CDR3 length: 15 amino acids. CDR1 and CDR2 from the germline V gene are MNHEY and SMNVEV (reference sequence). CDR3 nucleotide sequence: TGTGCCAGCAGTTTATCTAATGGGCACCGTCGGGGCTACACCTTC. This gives the protein CASSLSNGHRRGYTF.

This sequence joins TRBV6-5 and TRBJ1-2; D perhaps matches TRBD1 (5 bases). This CDR3 is 14 amino acids long. Deletions cut 4 bases from V and 3 bases from J, with 12 bases between. Germline V gene lookup returns CDR1 MNHEY and CDR2 SVGAGI. CDR3 bases: TGTGCCAGCAGTTCGCGGGACGGATACTATGGCTACACCTTC. Amino acids: CASSSRDGYYGYTF.

The chain employs TRBV29-1 and TRBJ1-2; 9 bases agree with TRBD1. Trimming at V came to 6 bases and at J to 14 bases, leaving 13 bases not matched to a gene. Germline V gives CDR1 SQVTM, CDR2 ANQGSEA. The CDR3 runs 12 residues. The CDR3 here is CSVDRDRVATTF. For the CDR3, the DNA is TGCAGCGTCGACCGGGACAGGGTGGCTACGACCTTC.

This sequence joins TRBV4-3 and TRBJ2-1; D may be TRBD2 (6 bases). V lost 0 bases and J lost 2, with 14 bases in between. This CDR3 is 17 amino acids long. Germline CDR1 reads LGHNA; CDR2 reads YSLEER. The CDR3 here is CASSQEVWAGPYNEQFF. The CDR3 DNA sequence: TGCGCCAGCAGCCAAGAAGTGTGGGCGGGACCCTACAATGAGCAGTTCTTC.

This clone was seen a single time. J is TRBJ1-6 and V is TRBV30; TRBD1 matches at 9 bases. J was trimmed by 7 bases and V by 3 bases; bases with no gene match: 10. This CDR3 spans 16 amino acids. Germline V gene lookup returns CDR1 GTSNPN and CDR2 SVGIG (reference sequence). The CDR3 nucleotides are TGTGCCTGGAGGGGGCCGGGACAGGGTGCGAATTCACCCCTCCACTTT. Its translation is CAWRGPGQGANSPLHF.

The CDR3: CASNGAGSPLHF. In DNA, the CDR3 is TGTGCCAGCAATGGGGCCGGATCACCCCTCCACTTT. This sequence joins TRBV5-4 and TRBJ1-6, with D possibly being TRBD1 (5 bases). V lost 6 bases and J lost 10, with 11 bases in between. The germline V gene encodes CDR1 SGHNT and CDR2 YYREEE (reference sequence). CDR3 length: 12 amino acids.

V and J are TRBV30 and TRBJ2-1; the match to TRBD1 covers 10 bases. Germline V gives CDR1 GTSNPN, CDR2 SVGIG (reference sequence). The length of the CDR3 is 14 residues. V lost 5 bases to trimming and J lost 4 bases; unmatched junction nucleotides: 5. The CDR3 region is CAWSGTGAYNEQFF. The CDR3 coding sequence is TGTGCCTGGTCCGGGACAGGGGCGTACAATGAGCAGTTCTTC.

This clone was counted once. This chain links TRBV19 with TRBJ2-7, with TRBD1 identical over 10 bases. After removal of 5 bases from V and 6 bases from J, the junction contained 7 bases not matched to a gene. This CDR3 has 14 amino acids. Germline V gives CDR1 LNHDA, CDR2 SQIVND (reference sequence). The CDR3 bases are TGTGCCAGTAGTCCAAGACAGGGGGCGGGCGAGCAGTACTTC. Protein sequence: CASSPRQGAGEQYF.

The rearrangement joins TRBV27 to TRBJ1-1; 7 bases match TRBD1. Germline V gene data show CDR1 as MNHEY and CDR2 as SMNVEV (reference sequence). Trimming took 3 bases from V and 5 from J; bases not matched to a gene: 6. The CDR3 is 14 amino acids. Here the CDR3 DNA reads TGTGCCAGCAGTTTTAGAGGGGGCGCGACTGAAGCTTTCTTT. It codes for CASSFRGGATEAFF.